This TCR beta chain originates from a study of cytotoxic CD8 clonotypes in ibrutinib-treated CLL. CDR1 is MNHEY, CDR2 SMNVEV, per germline (reference sequence). V lost 7 bases to trimming and J lost 0 bases, with 13 bases between them. There are 14 residues in the CDR3. Some clones are missing from TCRdb's copy, which holds only in-frame ones; the method was immunoSEQ multiplex PCR. Of over 95,000 clones listed, 55% to 75% were seen once; the top ten hold more than 35%. The sequencing here drew on PBMCs, taken after 24 months of ibrutinib treatment. This receptor was taken from a human donor with chronic lymphocytic leukemia. The rearrangement uses TRBV27 and TRBJ2-7; D remains unclear. The CDR3 DNA reads as TGTGCCAGCAAATCAGTCACTTTCTCCTACGAGCAGTACTTC. Protein: CASKSVTFSYEQYF.